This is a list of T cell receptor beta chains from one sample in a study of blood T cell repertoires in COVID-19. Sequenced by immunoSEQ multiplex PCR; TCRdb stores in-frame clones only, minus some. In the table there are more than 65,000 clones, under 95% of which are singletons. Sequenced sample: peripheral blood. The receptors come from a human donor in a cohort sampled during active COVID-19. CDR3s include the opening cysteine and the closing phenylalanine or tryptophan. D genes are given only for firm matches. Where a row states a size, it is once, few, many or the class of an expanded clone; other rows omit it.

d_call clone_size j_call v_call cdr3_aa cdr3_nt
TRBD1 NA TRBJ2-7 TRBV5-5 CASSGGQGAYEQYF TGTGCCAGCAGCGGAGGACAGGGGGCCTACGAGCAGTACTTC
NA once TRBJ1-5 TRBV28 CASPPFRGGGAQPQHF TGTGCCAGCCCTCCTTTTAGGGGGGGAGGAGCCCAGCCCCAGCATTTT
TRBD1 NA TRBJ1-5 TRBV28 CASSYMGQGAQHF TGTGCCAGCAGTTACATGGGACAGGGAGCCCAGCATTTT
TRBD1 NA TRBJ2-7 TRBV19 CASSLRQGALGEQYF TGTGCCAGTAGTCTACGACAGGGGGCGCTTGGCGAGCAGTACTTC
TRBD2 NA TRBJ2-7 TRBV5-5 CASSPRGLADTYEQYF TGTGCCAGCAGCCCTAGGGGTCTAGCGGATACCTACGAGCAGTACTTC
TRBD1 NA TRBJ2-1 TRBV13 CASSLRQGFGDEQFF TGTGCCAGCAGCCTACGACAGGGGTTTGGGGATGAGCAGTTCTTC
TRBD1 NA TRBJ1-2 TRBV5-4 CASSYSGTGLYGYTF TGTGCCAGCAGTTATTCGGGGACAGGGCTCTATGGCTACACCTTC
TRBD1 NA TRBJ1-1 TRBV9 CASSASSQGAAEAFF TGTGCCAGCAGCGCCAGCTCGCAGGGGGCCGCTGAAGCTTTCTTT
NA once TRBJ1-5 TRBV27 CASSSRQVHQPQHF TGTGCCAGCAGTAGTCGGCAGGTCCATCAGCCCCAGCATTTT
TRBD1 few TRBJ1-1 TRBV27 CASSPGTGNTEAFF TGTGCCAGCAGCCCCGGGACAGGGAACACTGAAGCTTTCTTT
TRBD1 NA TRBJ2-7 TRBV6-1 CASSDSGTADKF TGTGCCAGCAGTGATTCCGGGACAGCGGATAAATTC
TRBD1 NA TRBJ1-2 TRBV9 CASSEGDRGGYTF TGTGCCAGCAGCGAGGGGGACAGGGGTGGCTACACCTTC
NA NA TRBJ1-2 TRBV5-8 CASSPGAISYGYTF TGTGCCAGCAGCCCTGGAGCGATCTCCTATGGCTACACCTTC
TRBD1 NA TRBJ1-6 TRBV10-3 CAISALTGDRSPLHF TGTGCCATCAGCGCCTTGACAGGGGATCGATCTCCCCTCCACTTT